Sequencing of this T cell receptor beta chain was carried out in a study of blood T cell repertoires in COVID-19. The CDR3 has 14 residues. Germline V gene data show CDR1 as MNHEY and CDR2 as SVGAGI. Per the authors' pipeline: From reference gene primer amplification, estimates of nucleated cell counts were derived. Using immunoSEQ multiplex PCR, the repertoire was profiled, and TCRdb retains in-frame clones only, with some absent. V, J and clone size derive from that table, while D and trimming were established from the DNA sequence. Of about 150,000 clones in the sample, about 88% were seen once. The source material was peripheral blood. The receptor was isolated from a woman in her 70s with acute or convalescent COVID-19. The chain has TRBV6-5 and TRBJ2-1; TRBD2 matches 12 bases. CDR3 in amino acids: CATQTSGRYNEQFF. CDR3 coding DNA: TGTGCGACTCAGACTAGCGGGAGATACAATGAGCAGTTCTTC.